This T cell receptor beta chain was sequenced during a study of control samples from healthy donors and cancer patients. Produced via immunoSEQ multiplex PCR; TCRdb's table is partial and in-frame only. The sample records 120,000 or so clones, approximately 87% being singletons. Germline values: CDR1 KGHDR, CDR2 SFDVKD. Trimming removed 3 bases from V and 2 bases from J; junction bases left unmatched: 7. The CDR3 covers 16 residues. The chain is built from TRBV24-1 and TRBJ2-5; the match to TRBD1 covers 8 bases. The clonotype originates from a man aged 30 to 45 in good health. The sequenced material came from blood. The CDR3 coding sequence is TGTGCCACCAGTGATCCAGGGGGCATAGTTCAAGAGACCCAGTACTTC. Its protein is CATSDPGGIVQETQYF.